Described below is a single T cell receptor beta chain sequence and its context. What it recognizes is unknown. The protocol was immunoSEQ multiplex PCR, while the TCRdb copy is restricted to in-frame clones and leaves out a portion. The sample carries approximately 81,000 clones, 70% to 90% recorded once. The sample's time point: week 23, last vaccination. Doses of 300 ug of mutant IDH1 20-mer peptide were given with topical imiquimod. Astrocytomas found in donors were new, WHO grade 3 or 4, IDH1-mutant and ATRX-lost. The data belong to a study of a mutant IDH1 vaccine in newly diagnosed glioma. Study-level background: The initiation of vaccination occurred 4-6 weeks after radiotherapy alone, or with temozolomide cycles. There were about 60% males and roughly 40% females among treated patients, whose mean age was 40.4 years.

General study points: A vaccine-induced immune response developed in 93.3% of the patients.

This CDR3 is built from 13 residues. Germline V gives CDR1 SEHNR, CDR2 FQNEAQ (reference sequence). V was cut by 4 bases and J by 4 bases, with 9 bases left in between. The sequences come from PBMCs, collected from a glioma patient whose treatment included an IDH1 peptide vaccine. J is TRBJ2-3 and V is TRBV7-9, with D perhaps matching TRBD1 or TRBD2 (5 bases each). The sequence was collected from a man younger than 45 with glioma. Some clones in this sample may be carry-over from other donors' samples. In DNA, the CDR3 is TGTGCCAGCAGCTCCAGAGGGGCAGATACGCAGTATTTT. Amino acid sequence: CASSSRGADTQYF. Together with reference TRBV7-9 and TRBJ2-3, the CDR3 gives the full variable domain: DTGVSQNPRHKITKRGQNVTFRCDPISEHNRLYWYRQTLGQGPEFLTYFQNEAQLEKSRLLSDRFSAERPKGSFSTLEIQRTEQGDSAMYLCASSSRGADTQYFGPGTRLTVL.